Following are 22 T cell receptor beta chains from one sample sequenced in a study of T-cell memory formation after mild COVID-19. TCRdb processed the 5' RACE reads anew with MiXCR; each CDR3 protein has one entry. This sample carries roughly 350,000 distinct CDR3 sequences, 25% to 30% of them seen once, and the ten largest clones take about 13%. The sequenced sample consisted of PBMCs or a T cell subset sorted from them (not recorded which). These receptors all come from an adult woman who had mild COVID-19 (a few samples of this study predate the infection). Cell type and time point are not known.

This clonotype turned up a few times. The chain couples TRBV12-3 or TRBV12-4 to TRBJ1-1; a possible D gene is TRBD1 (6 bases). This CDR3 has 16 amino acids. V lost 5 bases, J lost 0 bases, and 16 bases lay in between. CDR3 protein: CASSIDPGHLNTEAFF. The CDR3 coding sequence is TGTGCCAGCAGTATCGACCCGGGACATCTGAACACTGAAGCTTTCTTT.

The gene calls are TRBV27 and TRBJ2-7; no reliable D call. This CDR3 is 14 amino acids long. The germline V gene encodes CDR1 MNHEY and CDR2 SMNVEV (reference sequence). Trimming stripped 6 bases from V and 5 bases from J, with 17 bases between. In DNA, the CDR3 is TGTGCCAGCAGAAAACTCGCCGGCCCCCACGAGCAGTACTTC. Translated, it gives CASRKLAGPHEQYF.

This clonotype was detected only a few times. J is TRBJ2-7 and V is TRBV7-3; D is tentatively TRBD1 or TRBD2 (6 bases each). The germline V gene has CDR1 SGHTA and CDR2 FQGTGA. The CDR3 is made up of 15 amino acids. Deletions cut 3 bases from V and 7 bases from J, with 19 bases between. Here the CDR3 reads CASSFSGEAGTEQYF. The CDR3 nucleotides are TGTGCCAGCAGCTTCTCAGGGGAAGCGGGTACAGAGCAGTACTTC.

This chain joins TRBV9 and TRBJ2-7; 8 bases map to TRBD2. The CDR3 contains 14 residues. V was clipped by 2 bases and J by 3 bases; unmatched bases: 4. CDR1 and CDR2 (germline): SGDLS, YYNGEE. As DNA, the CDR3 is TGTGCCAGCAGCGTTAGCAGCGGGAGCTACGAGCAGTACTTC. Translated: CASSVSSGSYEQYF.

This chain connects TRBV20-1 to TRBJ1-1, with TRBD1 identical over 7 bases. Germline V gene data show CDR1 as DFQATT and CDR2 as SNEGSKA (reference sequence). The trim removed 0 bases at V and 4 bases at J, leaving 20 bases unmatched. The length of the CDR3 is 19 residues. The CDR3 reads CSARDDVDDRELRSTEAFF. The CDR3 DNA reads TGCAGTGCTAGAGATGATGTGGACGACAGGGAGCTCCGAAGCACTGAAGCTTTCTTT.

CDR3 coding DNA: TGTGCCAGCAGTGACTGGGGCGGAGGCTACACCTTC. Translated, it gives CASSDWGGGYTF. The chain joins TRBV6-1 to TRBJ1-2, with a possible D match to TRBD1 (5 bases). The CDR3 has 12 amino acids. Trimming removed 3 bases from V and 8 bases from J, with 10 bases in between. CDR1 is MNHNS, CDR2 SASEGT, per germline.

The chain carries TRBV6-6 and TRBJ2-5, with TRBD1 identical over 11 bases. The CDR3 spans 15 residues. Losses at the gene ends were 4 bases for V and 5 bases for J; bases not matched to a gene: 6. CDR1 MNHNY and CDR2 SVGAGI come from the germline V gene (reference sequence). CDR3 nucleotides: TGTGCCAGCAGTTCTCCCGGGACAGGGGGGGAGACCCAGTACTTC. Its protein is CASSSPGTGGETQYF.

This clonotype has just one count. V is TRBV6-2 or TRBV6-3 and J is TRBJ2-1; D unclear. Trimming took 6 bases from V and 3 from J, leaving 9 bases between them. The V gene's germline CDR1 is MNHEY and CDR2 SVGEGT. The length of the CDR3 is 13 residues. In DNA, the CDR3 is TGTGCCAGCAGCCGTACCAACTACAATGAGCAGTTCTTC. Translation: CASSRTNYNEQFF.

This clonotype was counted a few times. The DNA of the CDR3 is TGTGCCAGCAGCCCCTGGGACAGCGATCCCTACGAGCAGTACTTC. It specifies CASSPWDSDPYEQYF. The V gene is TRBV27, the J gene TRBJ2-7; TRBD1 matches 7 bases. With 6 bases clipped from V and 2 bases from J, the junction kept 10 bases outside the gene matches. The germline gives CDR1 MNHEY, CDR2 SMNVEV (reference sequence). This CDR3 spans 15 amino acids.

The chain links TRBV13 to TRBJ2-7, with TRBD1 identical over 7 bases. The CDR3 has 15 amino acids. V lost 4 bases and J lost 4; bases outside the gene matches: 10. CDR1 PRHDT and CDR2 FYEKMQ come from the germline V gene (reference sequence). In DNA form, the CDR3 reads TGTGCCAGCAGCTATGGAAGGGGGCTTCGGTACGAGCAGTACTTC. This codes for CASSYGRGLRYEQYF.

The chain's CDR3 is CSVSRDRADEQYF. CDR3 sequence (DNA): TGCAGCGTTAGCCGGGACAGGGCGGACGAGCAGTACTTC. The J gene is TRBJ2-7, the V gene TRBV29-1, with 9 bases that match TRBD1. V was pared by 5 bases and J by 5 bases, with 7 bases of the junction left unmatched. Germline lookup yields CDR1 SQVTM and CDR2 ANQGSEA. The CDR3 extends over 13 amino acids.

This clonotype was counted only a few times. The chain uses TRBV5-1 and TRBJ2-1, with TRBD1 identical over 9 bases. CDR1 SGHRS and CDR2 YFSETQ come from the germline V gene. Trimming removed 4 bases from V and 7 bases from J; junction bases left unmatched: 12. The CDR3 totals 16 residues. Here the CDR3 DNA reads TGCGCCAGCAGCCGAGACCCGGGACAGGGTCCGAATGAGCAGTTCTTC. Translation gives CASSRDPGQGPNEQFF.

This clonotype was seen more than once but under ten times. The genes are TRBV29-1 and TRBJ2-1, with D possibly matching TRBD1 (5 bases). Germline assignment: CDR1 SQVTM and CDR2 ANQGSEA. The V and J ends lost 1 base and 8 bases respectively, with 15 bases between them. CDR3 length: 14 amino acids. In nucleotides, the CDR3 is TGCAGCGTTGAAGTAGGACACCTCAGGGATGAGCAGTTCTTC. It encodes CSVEVGHLRDEQFF.

V usage is TRBV18 and J usage is TRBJ2-7; TRBD1 agrees at 12 bases. The V gene's germline CDR1 is KGHSH and CDR2 LQKENI. Losses at the gene ends were 0 bases for V and 7 bases for J; bases not matched to a gene: 10. The CDR3 length is 17 residues. The CDR3 bases are TGTGCCAGCTCACCACCCGGGACAGGGGGCTTTTTGGGAGAGCAGTACTTC. This gives the protein CASSPPGTGGFLGEQYF.

This clonotype occurred a few times. The genes are TRBV5-1 and TRBJ2-1; 11 bases are shared with TRBD2. The CDR3 extends over 17 amino acids. Trimming cost V 0 bases and J 5 bases; bases outside gene matches: 7. Looked up from germline, CDR1 is SGHRS and CDR2 is YFSETQ. The CDR3 DNA reads as TGCGCCAGCAGCTTGGGCCCCCTAGCGGGGGGAAACAATGAGCAGTTCTTC. Translating gives CASSLGPLAGGNNEQFF.

This clonotype was counted only a few times. The chain employs TRBV7-9 and TRBJ2-3; weak D call: TRBD2 (6 bases). Trimming shortened V by 0 bases and J by 8 bases, and 6 bases separated the two germline ends. This CDR3 region has 12 residues. Germline CDR1 and CDR2: SEHNR and FQNEAQ (reference sequence). The CDR3 here is CASSLAGGTQYF. CDR3 DNA: TGTGCCAGCAGCTTAGCGGGAGGTACGCAGTATTTT.

This clonotype turned up a few times. The genes are TRBV5-1 and TRBJ2-1; no clear D. The CDR3 loop spans 15 amino acids. V lost 4 bases, J lost 1 base, and 12 bases lay in between. CDR1 is SGHRS, CDR2 YFSETQ, per germline. The CDR3 DNA follows: TGCGCCAGCAGCCCCCGCGTAGGGTCCTACAATGAGCAGTTCTTC. The encoded protein is CASSPRVGSYNEQFF.

This clonotype was recorded at least ten times. This chain uses TRBV7-2 with TRBJ2-4; the D is unclear. The CDR3 contains 14 residues. V was clipped by 6 bases and J by 0 bases, with 9 bases between them. Germline values: CDR1 SGHTA, CDR2 FQGNSA. CDR3 in DNA: TGTGCCAGCAGAGAGGAGATAGCCAAAAACATTCAGTACTTC. It translates to CASREEIAKNIQYF.

This clonotype was seen a few times. The gene calls are TRBV24-1 and TRBJ2-3; 7 bases fit TRBD1. Germline values: CDR1 KGHDR, CDR2 SFDVKD. Trimming removed 3 bases from V and 0 bases from J; junction bases left unmatched: 5. CDR3 length: 16 amino acids. This CDR3 is CATSDQDRRSTDTQYF. The CDR3 DNA reads as TGTGCCACCAGTGATCAGGACAGGAGAAGCACAGATACGCAGTATTTT.

In this sample, this clonotype turned up a few times. The CDR3 DNA sequence: TGTGCCAGCAGCCCTCCCCCGGATGAGCAGTTCTTC. This encodes CASSPPPDEQFF. V usage is TRBV7-9 and J usage is TRBJ2-1; D not resolved. The germline V gene has CDR1 SEHNR and CDR2 FQNEAQ (reference sequence). V lost 5 bases and J 8 bases, leaving 10 bases between the germline ends. The CDR3 length is 12 residues.

The rearrangement joins TRBV29-1 to TRBJ2-1, with D uncertain. V shed 7 bases and J shed 0 bases, with 16 bases lying between them. Per germline, CDR1 SQVTM and CDR2 ANQGSEA. The CDR3 is 15 amino acids. CDR3 loop: CSGTDTPASYNEQFF. The DNA of the CDR3 is TGCAGCGGGACCGACACACCCGCCTCCTACAATGAGCAGTTCTTC.

The chain uses TRBV7-8 and TRBJ2-7, with TRBD1 matching over 9 bases. The CDR3 runs 13 residues. The germline CDR1 and CDR2 sequences are SGHVS and FQNEAQ. The trim removed 6 bases at V and 6 bases at J, leaving 6 bases unmatched. The CDR3 DNA is TGTGCCAGCAGGCGGGACAGGGCGACCGAGCAGTACTTC. Its protein product is CASRRDRATEQYF.